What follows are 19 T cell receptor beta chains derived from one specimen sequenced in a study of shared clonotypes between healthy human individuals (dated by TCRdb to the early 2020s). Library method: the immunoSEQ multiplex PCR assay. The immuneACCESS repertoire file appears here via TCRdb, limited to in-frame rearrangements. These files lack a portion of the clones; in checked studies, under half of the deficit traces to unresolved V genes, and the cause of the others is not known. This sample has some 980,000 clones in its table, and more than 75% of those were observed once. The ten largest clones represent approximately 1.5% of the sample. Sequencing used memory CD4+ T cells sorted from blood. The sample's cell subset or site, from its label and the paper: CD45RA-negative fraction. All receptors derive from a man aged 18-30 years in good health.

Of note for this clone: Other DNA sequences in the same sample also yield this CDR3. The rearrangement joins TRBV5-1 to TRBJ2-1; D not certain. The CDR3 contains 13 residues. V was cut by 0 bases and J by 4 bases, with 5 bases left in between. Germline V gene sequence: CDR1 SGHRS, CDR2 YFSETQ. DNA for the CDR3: TGCGCCAGCAGCTTGGGCCAATACAATGAGCAGTTCTTC. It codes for CASSLGQYNEQFF.

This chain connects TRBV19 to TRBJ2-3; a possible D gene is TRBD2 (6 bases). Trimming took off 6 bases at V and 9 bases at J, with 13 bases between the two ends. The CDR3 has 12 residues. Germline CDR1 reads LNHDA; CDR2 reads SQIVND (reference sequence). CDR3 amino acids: CASRAASDTQYF. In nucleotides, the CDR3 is TGTGCCAGTAGGGCGGCTAGCGACACGCAGTATTTT.

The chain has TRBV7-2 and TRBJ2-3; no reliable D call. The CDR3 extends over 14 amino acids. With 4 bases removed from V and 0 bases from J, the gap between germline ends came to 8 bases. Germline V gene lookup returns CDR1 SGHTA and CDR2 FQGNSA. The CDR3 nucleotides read TGTGCCAGCAGCTACGGCCATAGCACAGATACGCAGTATTTT. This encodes CASSYGHSTDTQYF.

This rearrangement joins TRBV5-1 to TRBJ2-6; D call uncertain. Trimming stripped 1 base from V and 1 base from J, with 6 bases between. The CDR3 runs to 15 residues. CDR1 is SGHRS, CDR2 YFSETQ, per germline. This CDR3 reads CASSLRASGANVLTF. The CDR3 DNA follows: TGCGCCAGCAGCTTGAGGGCATCTGGGGCCAACGTCCTGACTTTC.

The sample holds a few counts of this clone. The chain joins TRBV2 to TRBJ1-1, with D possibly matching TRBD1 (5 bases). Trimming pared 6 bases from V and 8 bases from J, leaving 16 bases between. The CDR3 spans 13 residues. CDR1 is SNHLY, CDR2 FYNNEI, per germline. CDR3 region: CASRGEVVGEAFF. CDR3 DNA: TGTGCCAGCAGAGGGGAGGTTGTCGGAGAAGCTTTCTTT.

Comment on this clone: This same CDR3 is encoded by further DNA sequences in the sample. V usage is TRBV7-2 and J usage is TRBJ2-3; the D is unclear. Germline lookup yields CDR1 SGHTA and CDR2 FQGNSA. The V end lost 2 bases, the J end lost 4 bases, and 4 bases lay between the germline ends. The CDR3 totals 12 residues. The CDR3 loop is CASSLIPDTQYF. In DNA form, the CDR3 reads TGTGCCAGCAGCTTAATCCCAGATACGCAGTATTTT.

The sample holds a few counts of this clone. DNA of the CDR3: TGTGCCTGGATTATGAACACTGAAGCTTTCTTT. It encodes CAWIMNTEAFF. This chain joins TRBV30 and TRBJ1-1; D gene ambiguous. This CDR3 is 11 amino acids long. Trimming pared 4 bases from V and 0 bases from J, leaving 3 bases between. Germline V gene lookup returns CDR1 GTSNPN and CDR2 SVGIG (reference sequence).

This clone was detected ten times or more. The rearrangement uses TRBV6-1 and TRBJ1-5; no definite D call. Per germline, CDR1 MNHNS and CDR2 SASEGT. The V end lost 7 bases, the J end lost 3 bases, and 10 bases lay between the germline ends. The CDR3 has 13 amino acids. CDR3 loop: CASINSFNQPQHF. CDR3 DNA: TGTGCCAGCATCAACAGTTTCAATCAGCCCCAGCATTTT.

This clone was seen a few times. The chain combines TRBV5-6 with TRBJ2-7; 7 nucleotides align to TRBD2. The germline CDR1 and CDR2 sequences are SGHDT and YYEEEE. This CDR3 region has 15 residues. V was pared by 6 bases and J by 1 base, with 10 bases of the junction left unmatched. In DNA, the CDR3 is TGTGCCAGCACCAGAGCGGGAAGCATGTCCTACGAGCAGTACTTC. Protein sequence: CASTRAGSMSYEQYF.

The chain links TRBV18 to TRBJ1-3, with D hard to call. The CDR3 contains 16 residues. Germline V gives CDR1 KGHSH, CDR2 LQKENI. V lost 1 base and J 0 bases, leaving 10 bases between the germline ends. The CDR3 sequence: CASSPRSADSGNTIYF. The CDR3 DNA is TGTGCCAGCTCACCACGGTCGGCAGACTCTGGAAACACCATATATTTT.

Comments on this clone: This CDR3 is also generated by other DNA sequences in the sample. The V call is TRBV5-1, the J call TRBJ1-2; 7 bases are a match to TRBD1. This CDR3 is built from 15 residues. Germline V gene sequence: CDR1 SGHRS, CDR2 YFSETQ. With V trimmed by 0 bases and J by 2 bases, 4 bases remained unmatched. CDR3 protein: CASSLGTGANYGYTF. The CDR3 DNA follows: TGCGCCAGCAGCTTGGGGACAGGTGCGAACTATGGCTACACCTTC.

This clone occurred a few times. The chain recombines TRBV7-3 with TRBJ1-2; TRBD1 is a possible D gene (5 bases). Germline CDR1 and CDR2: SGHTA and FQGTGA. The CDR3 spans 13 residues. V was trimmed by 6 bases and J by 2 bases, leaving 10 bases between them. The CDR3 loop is CASSPGENYGYTF. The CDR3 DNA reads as TGTGCCAGCAGTCCGGGGGAGAACTATGGCTACACCTTC.

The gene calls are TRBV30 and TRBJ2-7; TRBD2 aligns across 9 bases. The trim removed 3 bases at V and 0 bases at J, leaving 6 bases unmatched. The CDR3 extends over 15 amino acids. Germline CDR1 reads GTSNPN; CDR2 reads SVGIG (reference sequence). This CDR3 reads CAWSLRTSVSYEQYF. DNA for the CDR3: TGTGCCTGGAGCCTTAGGACTAGCGTCTCCTACGAGCAGTACTTC.

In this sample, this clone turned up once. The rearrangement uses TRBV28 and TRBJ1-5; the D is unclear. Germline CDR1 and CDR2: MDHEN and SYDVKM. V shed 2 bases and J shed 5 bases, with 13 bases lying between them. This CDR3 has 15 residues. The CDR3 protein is CASSLSRFGHQPQHF. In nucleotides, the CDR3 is TGTGCCAGCAGTTTAAGCAGGTTTGGTCATCAGCCCCAGCATTTT. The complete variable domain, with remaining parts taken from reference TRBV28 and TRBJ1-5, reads DVKVTQSSRYLVKRTGEKVFLECVQDMDHENMFWYRQDPGLGLRLIYFSYDVKMKEKGDIPEGYSVSREKKERFSLILESASTNQTSMYLCASSLSRFGHQPQHFGDGTRLSIL.

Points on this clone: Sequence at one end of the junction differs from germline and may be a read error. The CDR3 coding sequence is TGCGCCAGCCGCTTGGATCTCGCAGATACGCAGTATTTT. It yields the protein CASRLDLADTQYF. The rearrangement uses TRBV5-1 and TRBJ2-3; D not certain. The CDR3 is 13 amino acids. Germline V lookup: CDR1 SGHRS, CDR2 YFSETQ.

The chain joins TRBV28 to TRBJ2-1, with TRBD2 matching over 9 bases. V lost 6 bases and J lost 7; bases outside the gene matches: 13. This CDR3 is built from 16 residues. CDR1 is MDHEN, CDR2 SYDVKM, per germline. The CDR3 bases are TGTGCCAGCAGCTCTTTGGGCGGGGGGGTCCCTAATGAGCAGTTCTTC. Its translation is CASSSLGGGVPNEQFF.

The CDR3 DNA reads as TGTGCCATCAGTGAGTTGATCAGGGGGTACTTTGGCACTGAAGCTTTCTTT. It translates to CAISELIRGYFGTEAFF. V and J are TRBV10-3 and TRBJ1-1; TRBD1 aligns across 7 bases. J lost 4 bases, V lost 1 base, and 12 bases had no gene match. Looked up from germline, CDR1 is ENHRY and CDR2 is SYGVKD. The CDR3 length is 17 residues.

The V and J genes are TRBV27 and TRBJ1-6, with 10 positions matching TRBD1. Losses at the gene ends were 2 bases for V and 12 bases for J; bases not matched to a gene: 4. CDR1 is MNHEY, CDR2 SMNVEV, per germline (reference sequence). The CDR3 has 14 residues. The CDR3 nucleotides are TGTGCCAGCAGTTTAGGACAGGGGGGAAGACCCCTCCACTTT. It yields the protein CASSLGQGGRPLHF.

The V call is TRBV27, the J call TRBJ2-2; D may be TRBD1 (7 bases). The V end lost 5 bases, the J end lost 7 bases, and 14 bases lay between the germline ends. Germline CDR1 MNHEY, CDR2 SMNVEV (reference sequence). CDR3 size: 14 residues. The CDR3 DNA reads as TGTGCCAGCAGTAAAGGGCAGGGGGGCGGGGAGCTGTTTTTT. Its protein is CASSKGQGGGELFF.